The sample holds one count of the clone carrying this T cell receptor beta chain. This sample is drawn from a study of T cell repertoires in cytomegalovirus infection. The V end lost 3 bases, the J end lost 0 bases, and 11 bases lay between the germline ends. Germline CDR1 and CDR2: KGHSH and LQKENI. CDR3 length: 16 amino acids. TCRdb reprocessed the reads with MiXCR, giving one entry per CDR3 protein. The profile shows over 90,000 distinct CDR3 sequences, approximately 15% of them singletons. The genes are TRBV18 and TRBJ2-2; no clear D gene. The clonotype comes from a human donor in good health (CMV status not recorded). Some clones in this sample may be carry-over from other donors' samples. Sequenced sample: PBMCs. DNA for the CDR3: TGTGCCAGCTCACCTGGGTTGGGGACGAACACCGGGGAGCTGTTTTTT. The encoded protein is CASSPGLGTNTGELFF.